These 3 T cell receptor beta chains were all obtained from the same sample, sequenced in a study of T-cell reconstitution after alpha-beta-depleted transplantation in children. Unique molecular identifiers were incorporated into the prepared TCRbeta library. In TCRdb, the PCR reads were re-called with MiXCR into one record per CDR3 protein. The table lists some 600,000 distinct CDR3 sequences, roughly 13% of them singletons. Sequencing was performed on PBMCs, mostly from graft donor cells, taken 360 days after TCRalphabeta/CD19-depleted stem cell transplant. All receptors come from a male patient younger than 18 who had a stem cell transplant for acute myeloid leukemia, so the T cells may come from the graft donor.

This clonotype has a count of ten or more. The J gene is TRBJ2-2, the V gene TRBV6-2 or TRBV6-3; 9 bases fit TRBD2. Germline loops: CDR1 MNHEY, CDR2 SVGEGT. V lost 4 bases, J lost 6 bases, and 6 bases stayed unmatched. The CDR3 consists of 15 residues. The CDR3 DNA is TGTGCCAGCAGTTTGATTAGCGGGAGCGCCGGGGAGCTGTTTTTT. Translating it yields CASSLISGSAGELFF.

This clonotype has just a few counts. V usage is TRBV27 and J usage is TRBJ2-7; 9 bases fit TRBD1. CDR1 and CDR2 (germline): MNHEY, SMNVEV (reference sequence). J lost 5 bases, V lost 0 bases, and 8 bases had no gene match. The CDR3 is 16 residues long. The CDR3 sequence: CASSLSDGTGIHEQYF. In DNA form, the CDR3 reads TGTGCCAGCAGTTTATCGGACGGGACAGGGATCCACGAGCAGTACTTC.

V is TRBV6-5 and J is TRBJ2-3; 13 bases align to TRBD2. Trimming took 0 bases from V and 2 from J; bases not matched to a gene: 8. Germline-derived CDR1 and CDR2 are MNHEY and SVGAGI. This CDR3 spans 19 amino acids. Here the CDR3 DNA reads TGTGCCAGCAGTTACTCGATCCCGACTAGCGGGAGGAACACAGATACGCAGTATTTT. It codes for CASSYSIPTSGRNTDTQYF.